The entry below describes one TCR beta chain. The record originates from a study of blood T cell repertoires in COVID-19. Study at large: In each case, the material was cDNA or gDNA derived from T cells, B-cell-depleted T cells, or PBMCs.

Enrollment of patients from Seattle took place during active infection, with longitudinal follow-up. Germline values: CDR1 LGHDT, CDR2 YNNKEL (reference sequence). The CDR3 contains 11 residues. V lost 7 bases and J 3 bases, leaving 7 bases between the germline ends. Repertoires were generated with immunoSEQ multiplex PCR, while TCRdb's copy carries only in-frame clones and drops some. Among 99,000 or so clones listed, 85% to 90% were seen once. Sequencing was carried out using peripheral blood. The chain links TRBV3-1 (or the pseudogene TRBV3-2) to TRBJ2-7, with D unresolved. The sequence came from a middle-aged man with COVID-19, enrolled during active disease. The CDR3 region has the DNA TGTGCCAGCACCCGAGGCTACGAGCAGTACTTC. This translates into CASTRGYEQYF.